This T cell receptor beta chain was captured in a study of blood T cell repertoires in COVID-19. Overall study context: COVID-19 samples from acute and convalescent phases originated in the United States, Italy and Spain.

Trimming shortened V by 5 bases and J by 4 bases, and 15 bases separated the two germline ends. Germline V CDR1 and CDR2: SGHTA, FQGNSA. The CDR3 is made up of 15 amino acids. In the authors' methods: Estimation of nucleated cell counts was performed using reference gene primer amplification. Here immunoSEQ multiplex PCR was the method, and the copy in TCRdb shows in-frame clones only, minus some. V, J and clone size reflect that table, while D and trimming were determined from the DNA. The sample lists 190,000 or so clones, 90% occurring once. The chain employs TRBV7-2 and TRBJ2-4; D possibly corresponds to TRBD2 (6 bases). Material: peripheral blood. The TCR originated in a man aged 50 to 60 with acute or convalescent COVID-19. The CDR3 sequence is CASSVGGTLKNIQYF. CDR3 nucleotide sequence: TGTGCCAGCAGCGTCGGCGGGACTCTTAAAAACATTCAGTACTTC.